This T cell receptor (beta chain) derives from a study of T cell responses to AZD1222 COVID-19 vaccine. General study results and limits: Spike-specific TCR breadth and depth were elevated following two AZD1222 doses. Reports indicate that nearly half of spike-specific TCRs are directed at unmutated variant regions. Donor demographics were predominantly white British with a female majority; clonal diversity may be underestimated.

Sequencing was performed with immunoSEQ multiplex PCR; in TCRdb, only in-frame clones are kept and a portion is missing. The profile shows around 71,000 clones, about 82% of them singletons. The sample holds a few counts of this clone. Its antigen is currently unknown. The sequenced sample was peripheral blood, obtained on day 0 of AZD1222 vaccination. The receptor's source is an adult in good health.

In nucleotides, the CDR3 is TGTGCCAGCACACCGGGTTGGGATGAGCAGTTCTTC. It translates to CASTPGWDEQFF. This rearrangement joins TRBV7-9 to TRBJ2-1; D remains ambiguous. The CDR3 consists of 12 residues. The V gene's germline CDR1 is SEHNR and CDR2 FQNEAQ (reference sequence). V was trimmed by 7 bases and J by 8 bases, leaving 12 bases between them.